This entry features one T cell receptor beta chain sequence. Participant ages covered about 18 to 95 years across approximately 25 US areas. This sample was taken from a study of blood T cell repertoires in COVID-19. About the study: There were acute and convalescent COVID-19 samples, and they came from the United States, Italy and Spain.

Original processing notes: It was from reference gene primer amplification that nucleated cell counts were estimated. Generated by immunoSEQ multiplex PCR, the TCRdb table keeps only in-frame clones and is missing some. V and J calls and clone size follow that table, whereas D and trimming were derived from the DNA. Counted here are 210,000 or so clones, 75% to 85% occurring once; the ten biggest clones make up around 4.5%. This receptor was taken from a man aged 30 to 45 with acute COVID-19. The sample was PBMCs or T cells enriched from blood (not recorded which).

The CDR3, as DNA: TGCGCCAGCAGCTTGGACAGGGAGAAGTATGGCTACACCTTC. As protein: CASSLDREKYGYTF. The V and J genes are TRBV5-1 and TRBJ1-2; possibly TRBD1 for D (6 bases). CDR3 length: 14 amino acids. Trimming cost V 0 bases and J 5 bases, with 11 bases left between them. CDR1 and CDR2 (germline): SGHRS, YFSETQ.